This paragraph covers one T cell receptor (beta chain) sequence. The data were obtained in a study of blood T cell repertoires in COVID-19. Germline CDR1 reads KGHDR; CDR2 reads SFDVKD. The CDR3 has 13 amino acids. V lost 4 bases, J lost 7 bases, and 10 bases lay in between. Assay: immunoSEQ multiplex PCR; the TCRdb copy retains only in-frame clones and omits some. Of about 46,000 clones in the sample, approximately 86% were seen once. The chain uses TRBV24-1 and TRBJ2-1; D perhaps matches TRBD2 (6 bases). The specimen was peripheral blood. This TCR was sampled from a man in his sixties with acute or convalescent COVID-19. The CDR3 spells CATSDREANEQFF. CDR3 coding DNA: TGTGCCACCAGTGACAGGGAGGCAAATGAGCAGTTCTTC.